This TCR beta chain derives from a study of monozygotic twins with inflammatory bowel disease. Whole-study results and caveats: Healthy co-twins, by inverse Simpson, had higher TCRbeta diversity than their siblings with IBD. Concordance status among twins (concordant versus discordant) showed no link to repertoire similarity, possibly from limited power.

The template switching step added UMIs that contained a 6-nucleotide sample barcode. With the 5' RACE reads reprocessed, TCRdb shows one record per CDR3 protein and no DNA. The table for this sample gives roughly 330,000 distinct CDR3 sequences. The germline gives CDR1 SGHDN, CDR2 FVKESK. There are 15 residues in the CDR3. Points on this clonotype: Its matching antigen is unknown.

The chain employs TRBV14 and TRBJ1-2; TCRdb selects TRBD1, and the lack of DNA leaves this call unchecked. Sequenced: blood. The sequence was obtained from a human donor with ulcerative colitis or Crohn's disease, or a healthy co-twin of an affected twin (not recorded which). The CDR3 protein is CASSQTTGANYGYTF.